The 20 T cell receptor beta chains below all came from one sample that was sequenced in a study of TIL therapy for anti-PD-1-resistant metastatic lung cancer. This was the immunoSEQ v3 assay. TCRdb keeps only in-frame clones here, not all; method: immunoSEQ multiplex PCR. The sample has about 50,000 clones, approximately 83% seen once. Time point denoted: pre-treatment sample, taken before nivolumab and TIL therapy. The sample here was blood, taken at baseline. These receptors were collected from a person aged 25 to 79 with non-small cell lung cancer.

J is TRBJ1-2 and V is TRBV12-3 or TRBV12-4; no definite D call. The CDR3 has 11 amino acids. Deletions cut 8 bases from V and 5 bases from J, with 9 bases between. The CDR3 DNA follows: TGTGCCAGCCTAGTAGGGTATGGCTACACCTTC. Translation: CASLVGYGYTF.

The chain couples TRBV7-2 to TRBJ2-3; D is unresolved. CDR1 is SGHTA and CDR2 is FQGNSA in the germline V gene. Trimming shortened V by 1 base and J by 2 bases, and 7 bases separated the two germline ends. The CDR3 runs 14 residues. The CDR3 loop is CASSLDYLTDTQYF. The CDR3 nucleotides are TGTGCCAGCAGCTTAGATTACCTCACAGATACGCAGTATTTT.

The chain's CDR3 is CASSLSGVGETQYF. The CDR3 coding sequence is TGTGCCAGCAGCCTGAGTGGGGTTGGAGAGACCCAGTACTTC. The chain combines TRBV7-2 with TRBJ2-5; D gene unclear. The CDR3 is made up of 14 amino acids. V shed 5 bases and J shed 4 bases, with 14 bases lying between them. Germline V CDR1 and CDR2: SGHTA, FQGNSA.

This chain joins TRBV11-2 and TRBJ2-5; D may be TRBD1 or TRBD2 (5 bases each). Per the germline V gene, CDR1 is SGHAT and CDR2 is FQNNGV. This CDR3 spans 18 amino acids. Trimming removed 4 bases at V and 2 bases at J, with 23 bases between. CDR3 DNA sequence: TGTGCCAGCAGCTATTACCTAGTCCGAGGGGCAGGGCAAGAGACCCAGTACTTC. Translation: CASSYYLVRGAGQETQYF.

The V and J genes are TRBV4-3 and TRBJ2-7; D perhaps matches TRBD2 (6 bases). Germline CDR1 reads LGHNA; CDR2 reads YSLEER. The CDR3 loop spans 15 amino acids. With 2 bases removed from V and 0 bases from J, the gap between germline ends came to 11 bases. The CDR3 DNA follows: TGCGCCAGCAGCCAATGGCGGGATAGCTCCTACGAGCAGTACTTC. Residues: CASSQWRDSSYEQYF.

The chain couples TRBV27 to TRBJ1-1; a weak D match, TRBD1 (5 bases). V lost 2 bases and J 0 bases, leaving 7 bases between the germline ends. This CDR3 has 14 amino acids. Looked up from germline, CDR1 is MNHEY and CDR2 is SMNVEV (reference sequence). The CDR3: CASSLAGLNTEAFF. The CDR3 DNA reads TGTGCCAGCAGTTTAGCGGGGCTGAACACTGAAGCTTTCTTT.

The CDR3 loop is CASSPRWGLADQETQYF. DNA of the CDR3: TGTGCCAGCAGCCCCAGGTGGGGACTAGCGGACCAAGAGACCCAGTACTTC. The chain couples TRBV4-2 to TRBJ2-5; 11 nucleotides align to TRBD2. Trimming at V came to 4 bases and at J to 0 bases, leaving 7 bases not matched to a gene. From germline, CDR1 is LGHNA and CDR2 YNFKEQ. The CDR3 consists of 17 residues.

V gene TRBV4-3 combines with J gene TRBJ1-5; 10 bases are shared with TRBD1. CDR3 length: 15 residues. Per the germline V gene, CDR1 is LGHNA and CDR2 is YSLEER. J gave up 5 bases and V 1 base, and 2 bases lay outside the gene matches. CDR3 residues: CASSQGQGAYQPQHF. CDR3 DNA: TGCGCCAGCAGCCAAGGACAGGGGGCTTATCAGCCCCAGCATTTT.

The chain employs TRBV2 and TRBJ2-3, with 7 positions matching TRBD1. V trimming: 2 bases; J trimming: 4 bases; junction bases outside the gene matches: 9. This CDR3 is 16 amino acids long. Germline V gives CDR1 SNHLY, CDR2 FYNNEI. The CDR3 DNA reads TGTGCCAGCAGTGAACCCAGACAGGGAAGATCAGATACGCAGTATTTT. Translation gives CASSEPRQGRSDTQYF.

The gene calls are TRBV6-2 or TRBV6-3 and TRBJ1-1, with TRBD1 as a possible D gene (5 bases). The CDR3 runs 14 residues. In germline, CDR1 is MNHEY, CDR2 SVGEGT. Trimming removed 6 bases from V and 4 bases from J, with 15 bases in between. The DNA for the CDR3 is TGTGCCAGCAGGCCTGGGGGATCGCGCACTGAAGCTTTCTTT. This translates into CASRPGGSRTEAFF.

The CDR3 spells CASSAGLATYEQYF. The CDR3 region has the DNA TGTGCCAGCAGCGCGGGACTAGCGACGTACGAGCAGTACTTC. The rearrangement uses TRBV7-2 and TRBJ2-7; TRBD2 matches 10 bases. Trimming took 5 bases from V and 4 from J; bases not matched to a gene: 5. Germline assignment: CDR1 SGHTA and CDR2 FQGNSA. The length of the CDR3 is 14 residues.

The gene calls are TRBV24-1 and TRBJ2-5, with a possible D match to TRBD2 (6 bases). V was pared by 9 bases and J by 5 bases, with 15 bases between. The CDR3 contains 13 residues. Germline CDR1 reads KGHDR; CDR2 reads SFDVKD. The CDR3 sequence: CATGEGAGETQYF. CDR3 DNA: TGTGCCACCGGAGAGGGCGCGGGGGAGACCCAGTACTTC.

The CDR3 coding sequence is TGCGCCAGCAGAGGGGAGTCAGATACGCAGTATTTT. Protein product: CASRGESDTQYF. The gene calls are TRBV4-3 and TRBJ2-3; the D gene could be TRBD1 or TRBD2 (5 bases each). V was shortened by 6 bases and J by 4 bases, with 8 bases between the two germline ends. The germline gives CDR1 LGHNA, CDR2 YSLEER. CDR3 size: 12 residues.

Comments on this clone: A junction end diverges from the germline sequence, so it may reflect a read error. The chain has TRBV18 and TRBJ2-3, with D possibly called TRBD1 or TRBD2 (5 bases each). The germline CDR1 and CDR2 sequences are KGHSH and LQKENI. This CDR3 has 15 residues. The CDR3 region is CASSAPGRTSDTQYF. CDR3 DNA: TGTGCCAGCTCAGCACCGGGACGGACTTCAGATACGCAGTATTTT.

The chain links TRBV6-5 to TRBJ2-2, with TRBD1 matching 9 bases. V shed 5 bases, J shed 11 bases, and the junction held 6 bases outside the gene matches. The germline V gene has CDR1 MNHEY and CDR2 SVGAGI. This CDR3 has 13 amino acids. The CDR3 nucleotides are TGTGCCAGCAGTAGGGGACAGGGAGTTGAGCTGTTTTTT. Its translation: CASSRGQGVELFF.

The rearrangement uses TRBV28 and TRBJ2-7; D might be TRBD2 (5 bases). This CDR3 has 13 residues. The germline gives CDR1 MDHEN, CDR2 SYDVKM. The V end lost 1 base, the J end lost 2 bases, and 6 bases lay between the germline ends. The CDR3 reads CASSLYGAYEQYF. The CDR3 DNA reads TGTGCCAGCAGTTTATACGGGGCCTACGAGCAGTACTTC. Variable domain in full (rest from reference TRBV28 and TRBJ2-7): DVKVTQSSRYLVKRTGEKVFLECVQDMDHENMFWYRQDPGLGLRLIYFSYDVKMKEKGDIPEGYSVSREKKERFSLILESASTNQTSMYLCASSLYGAYEQYFGPGTRLTVT.

The chain has TRBV10-2 and TRBJ2-7; 9 bases are a match to TRBD1. Germline-derived CDR1 and CDR2 are WSHSY and SAAADI. With 6 bases clipped from V and 3 bases from J, the junction kept 6 bases outside the gene matches. This CDR3 has 14 residues. The DNA for the CDR3 is TGCGCCAGCAGCACCGGGACAGGGATCTACGAGCAGTACTTC. It specifies CASSTGTGIYEQYF.

The chain carries TRBV27 and TRBJ2-6; D ambiguous. CDR1 and CDR2 (germline): MNHEY, SMNVEV (reference sequence). This CDR3 comprises 16 residues. Trimming stripped 1 base from V and 0 bases from J, with 7 bases between. The CDR3 DNA follows: TGTGCCAGCAGTTTATATAGGGTCTCTGGGGCCAACGTCCTGACTTTC. Its protein product is CASSLYRVSGANVLTF.

The rearrangement links TRBV6-4 to TRBJ2-2, with a tentative D call TRBD1 (6 bases). CDR1 is MRHNA and CDR2 is SNTAGT in the germline V gene. This CDR3 is built from 14 residues. V shed 8 bases and J shed 3 bases, with 13 bases lying between them. In DNA form, the CDR3 reads TGTGCCAGCCGTCCGGGACACGACACCGGGGAGCTGTTTTTT. It is translated as CASRPGHDTGELFF.

Details on this clone: Distinct nucleotide sequences in the sample also encode this CDR3. The rearrangement uses TRBV7-6 and TRBJ2-3; weak D call: TRBD2 (5 bases). Trimming took off 1 base at V and 1 base at J, with 6 bases between the two ends. Germline V CDR1 and CDR2: SGHVS, FNYEAQ. CDR3 length: 14 amino acids. The CDR3 is CASSLVRGTDTQYF. CDR3 DNA: TGTGCCAGCAGCTTAGTGCGGGGCACAGATACGCAGTATTTT.